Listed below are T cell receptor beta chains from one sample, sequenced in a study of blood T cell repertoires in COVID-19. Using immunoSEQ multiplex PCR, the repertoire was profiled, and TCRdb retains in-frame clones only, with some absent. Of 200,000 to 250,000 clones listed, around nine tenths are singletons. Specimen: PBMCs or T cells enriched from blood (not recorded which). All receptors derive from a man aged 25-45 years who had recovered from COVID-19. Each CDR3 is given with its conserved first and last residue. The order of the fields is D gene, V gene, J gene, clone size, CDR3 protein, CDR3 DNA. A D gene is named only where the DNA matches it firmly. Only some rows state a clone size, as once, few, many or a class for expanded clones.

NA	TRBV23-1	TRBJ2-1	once	CASSPCGLAPSSYNEQFF	TGCGCCAGCAGTCCTTGCGGATTAGCGCCGAGCTCCTACAATGAGCAGTTCTTC
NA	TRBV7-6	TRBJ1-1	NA	CASSPLNMNTEAFF	TGTGCCAGCAGCCCACTGAATATGAACACTGAAGCTTTCTTT
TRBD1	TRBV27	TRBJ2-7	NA	CASSMTGAYEQYF	TGTGCCAGCAGCATGACAGGGGCCTACGAGCAGTACTTC
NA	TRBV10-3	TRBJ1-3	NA	CAISSRSRGYSGNTIYF	TGTGCCATCAGTTCTAGATCCAGGGGATACTCTGGAAACACCATATATTTT
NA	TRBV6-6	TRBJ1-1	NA	CASRRPGDEAFF	TGTGCCAGCCGCCGACCCGGGGATGAAGCTTTCTTT
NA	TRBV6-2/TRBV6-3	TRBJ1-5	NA	CASSYPGEGYQPQHF	TGTGCCAGCAGTTACCCGGGGGAGGGTTATCAGCCCCAGCATTTT
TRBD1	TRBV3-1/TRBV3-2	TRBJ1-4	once	CASSSRTGGHEKLFF	TGTGCCAGCAGCTCCCGGACAGGGGGCCATGAAAAACTGTTTTTT
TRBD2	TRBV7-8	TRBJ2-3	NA	CASSLGSGGSTDTQYF	TGTGCCAGCAGCTTAGGCAGCGGGGGGAGCACAGATACGCAGTATTTT
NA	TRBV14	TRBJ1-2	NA	CASSPGQSSHYGYTF	TGTGCCAGCAGCCCAGGACAGTCATCTCACTATGGCTACACCTTC
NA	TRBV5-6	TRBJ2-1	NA	CASSFDPGAYYNEQFF	TGTGCCAGCAGCTTTGACCCGGGAGCTTACTACAATGAGCAGTTCTTC
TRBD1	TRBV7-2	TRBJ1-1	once	CASSSTGLSTEAFF	TGTGCCAGCAGCTCGACAGGGTTGTCCACTGAAGCTTTCTTT
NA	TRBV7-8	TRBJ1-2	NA	CASSLEGSANYGYTF	TGTGCCAGCAGCTTAGAGGGGTCCGCTAACTATGGCTACACCTTC
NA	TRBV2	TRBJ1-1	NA	CASRTHRDVSDTEAFF	TGTGCCAGCAGGACCCACAGGGATGTTTCGGACACTGAAGCTTTCTTT
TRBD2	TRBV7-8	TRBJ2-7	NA	CASSLEGRGRSSLYEQYF	TGTGCCAGCAGCTTAGAAGGGCGGGGGAGGTCTTCCCTCTACGAGCAGTACTTC
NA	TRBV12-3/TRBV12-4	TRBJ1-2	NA	CASSFQGNYGYTF	TGTGCCAGCAGTTTTCAGGGTAACTATGGCTACACCTTC
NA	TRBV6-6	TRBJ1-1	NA	CATIRGGETEAFF	TGTGCCACCATACGGGGCGGGGAGACTGAAGCTTTCTTT
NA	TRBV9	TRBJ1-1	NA	CASSVEGTGNTEAFF	TGTGCCAGCAGCGTAGAAGGGACTGGGAACACTGAAGCTTTCTTT
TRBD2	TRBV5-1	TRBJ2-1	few	CASSLAPSGRAPKSNEQFF	TGCGCCAGCAGCTTGGCCCCTAGCGGGAGGGCCCCAAAAAGCAATGAGCAGTTCTTC
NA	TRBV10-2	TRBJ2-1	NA	CASSDRNEQFF	TGCGCCAGCAGTGATCGGAATGAGCAGTTCTTC
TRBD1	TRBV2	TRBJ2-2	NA	CASRSGQTMGGELFF	TGTGCCAGCAGGTCGGGACAGACAATGGGTGGGGAGCTGTTTTTT
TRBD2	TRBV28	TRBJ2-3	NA	CASSLRTLAGYTQYF	TGTGCCAGCAGTTTACGGACACTAGCGGGATATACGCAGTATTTT
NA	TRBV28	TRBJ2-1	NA	CASSLLKKGDNEQFF	TGTGCCAGCAGTTTATTGAAAAAAGGGGACAATGAGCAGTTCTTC
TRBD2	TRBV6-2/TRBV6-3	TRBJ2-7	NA	CASSQLQGLTYEQYF	TGTGCCAGCAGTCAGCTCCAGGGACTAACCTACGAGCAGTACTTC
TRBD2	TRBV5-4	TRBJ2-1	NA	CASSFSGGINEQFF	TGTGCCAGCAGCTTTAGCGGGGGAATAAATGAGCAGTTCTTC
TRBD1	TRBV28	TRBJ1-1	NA	CASTSGQGAAAFF	TGTGCCAGCACTTCGGGACAGGGGGCGGCAGCTTTCTTT
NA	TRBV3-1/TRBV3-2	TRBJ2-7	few	CASSQAGGEQYF	TGTGCCAGCAGCCAAGCAGGGGGGGAGCAGTACTTC